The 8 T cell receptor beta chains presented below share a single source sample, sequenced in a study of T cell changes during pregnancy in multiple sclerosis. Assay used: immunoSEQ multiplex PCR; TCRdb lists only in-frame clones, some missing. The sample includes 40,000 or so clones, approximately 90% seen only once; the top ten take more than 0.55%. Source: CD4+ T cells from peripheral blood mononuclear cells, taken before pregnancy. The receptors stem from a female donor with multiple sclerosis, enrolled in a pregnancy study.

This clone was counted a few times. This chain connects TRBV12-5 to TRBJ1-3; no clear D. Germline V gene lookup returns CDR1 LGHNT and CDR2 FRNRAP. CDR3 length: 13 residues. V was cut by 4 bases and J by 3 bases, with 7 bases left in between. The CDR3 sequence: CASGSTNGNTIYF. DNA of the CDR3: TGTGCTAGTGGTTCGACAAATGGAAACACCATATATTTT.

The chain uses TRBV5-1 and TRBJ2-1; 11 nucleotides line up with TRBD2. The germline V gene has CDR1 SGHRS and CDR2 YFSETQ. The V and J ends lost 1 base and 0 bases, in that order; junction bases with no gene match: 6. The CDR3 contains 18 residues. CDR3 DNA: TGCGCCAGCAGCTTGTTAGCGGGGGGGCGAAGCTCCTACAATGAGCAGTTCTTC. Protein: CASSLLAGGRSSYNEQFF.

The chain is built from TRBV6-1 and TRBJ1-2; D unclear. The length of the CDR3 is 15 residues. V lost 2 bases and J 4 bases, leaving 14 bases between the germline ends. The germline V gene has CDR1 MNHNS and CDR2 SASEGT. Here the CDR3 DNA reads TGTGCCAGCAGTGAAATACGTGGCGGCCTCTATGGCTACACCTTC. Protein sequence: CASSEIRGGLYGYTF.

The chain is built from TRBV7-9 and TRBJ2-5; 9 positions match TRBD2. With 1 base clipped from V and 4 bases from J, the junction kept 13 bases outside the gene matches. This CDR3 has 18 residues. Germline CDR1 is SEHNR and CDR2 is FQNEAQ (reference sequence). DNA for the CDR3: TGTGCCAGCAGCTTAGATATATACCGCGGGGGGGCAGGAGAGACCCAGTACTTC. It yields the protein CASSLDIYRGGAGETQYF. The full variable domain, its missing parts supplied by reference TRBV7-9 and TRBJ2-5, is DTGVSQNPRHKITKRGQNVTFRCDPISEHNRLYWYRQTLGQGPEFLTYFQNEAQLEKSRLLSDRFSAERPKGSFSTLEIQRTEQGDSAMYLCASSLDIYRGGAGETQYFGPGTRLLVL.

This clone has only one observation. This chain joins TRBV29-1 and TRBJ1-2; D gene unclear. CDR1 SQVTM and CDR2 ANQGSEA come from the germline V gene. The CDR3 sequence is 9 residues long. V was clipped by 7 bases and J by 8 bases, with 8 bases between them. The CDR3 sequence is CSAEEGYTF. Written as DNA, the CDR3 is TGCAGCGCCGAGGAGGGCTACACCTTC.

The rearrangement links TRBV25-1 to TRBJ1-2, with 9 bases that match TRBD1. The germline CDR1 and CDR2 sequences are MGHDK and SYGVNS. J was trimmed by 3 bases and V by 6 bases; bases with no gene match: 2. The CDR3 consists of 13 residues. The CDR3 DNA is TGTGCCAGCAGGGGACAGGGCTACTATGGCTACACCTTC. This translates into CASRGQGYYGYTF.

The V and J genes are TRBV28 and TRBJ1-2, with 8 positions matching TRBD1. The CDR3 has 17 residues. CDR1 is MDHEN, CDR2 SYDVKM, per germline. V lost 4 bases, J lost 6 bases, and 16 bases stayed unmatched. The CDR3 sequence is CASSSSQTGVVGHGYTF. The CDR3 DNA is TGTGCCAGCAGTTCTAGCCAGACAGGGGTGGTGGGTCATGGCTACACCTTC.

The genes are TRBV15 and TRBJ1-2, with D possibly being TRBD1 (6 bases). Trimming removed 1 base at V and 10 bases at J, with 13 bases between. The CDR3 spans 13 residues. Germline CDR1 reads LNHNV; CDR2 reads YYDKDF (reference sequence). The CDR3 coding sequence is TGTGCCACCAGCAGAGTGCGGACAGACCTCTACACCTTC. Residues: CATSRVRTDLYTF.